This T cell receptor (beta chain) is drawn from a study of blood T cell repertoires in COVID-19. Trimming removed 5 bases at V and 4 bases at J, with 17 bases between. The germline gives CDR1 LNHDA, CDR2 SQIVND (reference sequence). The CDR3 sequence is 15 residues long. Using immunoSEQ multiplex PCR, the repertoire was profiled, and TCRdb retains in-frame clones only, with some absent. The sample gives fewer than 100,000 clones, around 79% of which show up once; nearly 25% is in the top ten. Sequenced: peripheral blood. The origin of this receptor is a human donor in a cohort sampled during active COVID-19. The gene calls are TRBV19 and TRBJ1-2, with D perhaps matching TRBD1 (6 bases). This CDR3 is CASSPRGDTGYGYTF. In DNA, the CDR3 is TGTGCCAGTAGTCCCCGTGGGGACACGGGCTATGGCTACACCTTC.